Listed below are T cell receptor beta chains from one sample, sequenced in a study of blood T cell repertoires in COVID-19. Clones were sequenced by immunoSEQ multiplex PCR, and TCRdb holds only the in-frame ones, with some missing. The table records roughly 200,000 clones, around 81% of them present only once. The sample consisted of peripheral blood. The receptors come from a woman aged 40-49 years with COVID-19, enrolled during active disease. The CDR3 runs from the conserved cysteine through the conserved F or W. D genes are given only for firm matches. The size of a clone is reported for some rows only, either as once, few or many, or as a class for expanded clones.

clone size,J gene,D gene,V gene,CDR3 length,CDR3 protein,CDR3 DNA
NA,TRBJ2-2,NA,TRBV6-5,14,CATRDNLNTGELFF,TGTGCCACCCGGGACAACCTTAACACCGGGGAGCTGTTTTTT
NA,TRBJ2-2,NA,TRBV7-9,13,CASSFGVDGELFF,TGTGCCAGCAGCTTCGGTGTCGACGGGGAGCTGTTTTTT
NA,TRBJ2-5,NA,TRBV20-1,11,CSARPSETQYF,TGCAGTGCTAGACCATCAGAGACCCAGTACTTC
NA,TRBJ1-1,NA,TRBV28,14,CASSLTATNTEAFF,TGTGCCAGCAGCTTGACAGCTACGAACACTGAAGCTTTCTTT
NA,TRBJ2-7,TRBD1,TRBV7-9,15,CASSRSRTGVAEQYF,TGTGCCAGCAGCCGAAGCCGGACAGGGGTTGCCGAGCAGTACTTC
NA,TRBJ1-4,NA,TRBV6-5,15,CASSFGAGVYEKLFF,TGTGCCAGCAGTTTCGGGGCAGGGGTTTATGAAAAACTGTTTTTT
NA,TRBJ1-2,NA,TRBV7-9,13,CASSHQDSYGYTF,TGTGCCAGCAGCCACCAGGACAGCTATGGCTACACCTTC
few,TRBJ2-2,NA,TRBV3-1/TRBV3-2,12,CASLAGTGELFF,TGTGCCAGCCTTGCGGGAACCGGGGAGCTGTTTTTT
NA,TRBJ1-5,NA,TRBV18,17,CASSPSGDPYSNQPQHF,TGTGCCAGCTCACCCTCGGGGGACCCATATAGCAATCAGCCCCAGCATTTT
NA,TRBJ2-7,NA,TRBV12-3/TRBV12-4,13,CASSQLAGYEQYF,TGTGCCAGCAGTCAACTTGCGGGCTACGAGCAGTACTTC
NA,TRBJ2-1,NA,TRBV7-9,13,CASSSLGDNEQFF,TGTGCCAGCAGCTCACTCGGGGACAATGAGCAGTTCTTC
few,TRBJ2-2,TRBD2,TRBV5-4,17,CAINPTLTSGGTGELFF,TGTGCCATCAACCCAACACTGACTAGCGGGGGCACCGGGGAGCTGTTTTTT
NA,TRBJ2-3,NA,TRBV29-1,14,CSVSWGRSTDTQYF,TGCAGCGTTAGCTGGGGCCGTAGCACAGATACGCAGTATTTT
NA,TRBJ2-7,NA,TRBV28,12,CASSLGGRGVYF,TGTGCCAGCAGTTTAGGGGGCAGGGGGGTCTACTTC
NA,TRBJ1-2,TRBD1,TRBV25-1,17,CASSGIADRGLHYGYTF,TGTGCCAGCAGTGGAATCGCGGACAGGGGGCTGCACTATGGCTACACCTTC
NA,TRBJ2-1,TRBD2,TRBV29-1,17,CSVVGTSGKASYNEQFF,TGCAGCGTTGTCGGGACTAGCGGGAAGGCGTCCTACAATGAGCAGTTCTTC
NA,TRBJ2-1,TRBD2,TRBV5-1,16,CASSPRPSGRAGEQFF,TGCGCCAGCAGCCCGCGACCTAGCGGGAGGGCAGGTGAGCAGTTCTTC